The text below deals with one T cell receptor beta chain. Its specificity is unknown. The sample belongs to a study of T cell repertoires in cytomegalovirus infection. The overall study: Indications came from public TCR beta signatures; they pointed to CMV infection and to a matching HLA type. Broader study findings: CMV carriers having the relevant HLA were flagged by cumulative public TCR beta family frequency. CMV-specific HLA-C-restricted TCR beta clonotypes dominated the ex vivo response.

TCRdb re-derived calls from the reads in MiXCR, one entry per CDR3 protein. The sample has some 400,000 distinct CDR3 sequences, over 15% seen once. There are 16 residues in the CDR3. The V and J ends lost 1 base and 8 bases respectively, with 22 bases between them. CDR1 and CDR2 from the germline V gene are SGHNT and YYREEE (reference sequence). V and J are TRBV5-4 and TRBJ2-7; D unclear. The TCR comes from a human donor in good health (CMV status not recorded). Some clones in this sample may be carry-over from other donors' samples. The sample consisted of PBMCs. DNA for the CDR3: TGTGCCAGCAGCTTGCGTCAGGCCCTCTCCCTTACGCAGCAGTACTTC. Amino acids: CASSLRQALSLTQQYF.